What follows is one T cell receptor beta chain and its context. Germline-derived CDR1 and CDR2 are SGDLS and YYNGEE. The CDR3 runs to 16 residues. Unmatched junction bases numbered 9, after V lost 6 bases and J lost 0 bases. This specimen comes from a study of patients and donors after allogeneic stem cell transplantation. One entry per CDR3 protein, called by TCRdb with MiXCR from the RT-PCR reads. The table includes tens of thousands of distinct CDR3 sequences, roughly 52% detected once. This receptor was taken from a human donor who was either an allogeneic HSCT recipient or a stem cell or donor lymphocyte infusion donor (not recorded which). It is not recorded whose cells these are; they may come from a transplant donor. V is TRBV9 and J is TRBJ2-3; TRBD2 matches at 8 bases. Material for sequencing was blood, either unsorted or a sorted T cell fraction (not recorded which). The CDR3 is CASNKLLAASTDTQYF. The DNA of the CDR3 is TGTGCCAGCAACAAACTACTAGCGGCTAGCACAGATACGCAGTATTTT.